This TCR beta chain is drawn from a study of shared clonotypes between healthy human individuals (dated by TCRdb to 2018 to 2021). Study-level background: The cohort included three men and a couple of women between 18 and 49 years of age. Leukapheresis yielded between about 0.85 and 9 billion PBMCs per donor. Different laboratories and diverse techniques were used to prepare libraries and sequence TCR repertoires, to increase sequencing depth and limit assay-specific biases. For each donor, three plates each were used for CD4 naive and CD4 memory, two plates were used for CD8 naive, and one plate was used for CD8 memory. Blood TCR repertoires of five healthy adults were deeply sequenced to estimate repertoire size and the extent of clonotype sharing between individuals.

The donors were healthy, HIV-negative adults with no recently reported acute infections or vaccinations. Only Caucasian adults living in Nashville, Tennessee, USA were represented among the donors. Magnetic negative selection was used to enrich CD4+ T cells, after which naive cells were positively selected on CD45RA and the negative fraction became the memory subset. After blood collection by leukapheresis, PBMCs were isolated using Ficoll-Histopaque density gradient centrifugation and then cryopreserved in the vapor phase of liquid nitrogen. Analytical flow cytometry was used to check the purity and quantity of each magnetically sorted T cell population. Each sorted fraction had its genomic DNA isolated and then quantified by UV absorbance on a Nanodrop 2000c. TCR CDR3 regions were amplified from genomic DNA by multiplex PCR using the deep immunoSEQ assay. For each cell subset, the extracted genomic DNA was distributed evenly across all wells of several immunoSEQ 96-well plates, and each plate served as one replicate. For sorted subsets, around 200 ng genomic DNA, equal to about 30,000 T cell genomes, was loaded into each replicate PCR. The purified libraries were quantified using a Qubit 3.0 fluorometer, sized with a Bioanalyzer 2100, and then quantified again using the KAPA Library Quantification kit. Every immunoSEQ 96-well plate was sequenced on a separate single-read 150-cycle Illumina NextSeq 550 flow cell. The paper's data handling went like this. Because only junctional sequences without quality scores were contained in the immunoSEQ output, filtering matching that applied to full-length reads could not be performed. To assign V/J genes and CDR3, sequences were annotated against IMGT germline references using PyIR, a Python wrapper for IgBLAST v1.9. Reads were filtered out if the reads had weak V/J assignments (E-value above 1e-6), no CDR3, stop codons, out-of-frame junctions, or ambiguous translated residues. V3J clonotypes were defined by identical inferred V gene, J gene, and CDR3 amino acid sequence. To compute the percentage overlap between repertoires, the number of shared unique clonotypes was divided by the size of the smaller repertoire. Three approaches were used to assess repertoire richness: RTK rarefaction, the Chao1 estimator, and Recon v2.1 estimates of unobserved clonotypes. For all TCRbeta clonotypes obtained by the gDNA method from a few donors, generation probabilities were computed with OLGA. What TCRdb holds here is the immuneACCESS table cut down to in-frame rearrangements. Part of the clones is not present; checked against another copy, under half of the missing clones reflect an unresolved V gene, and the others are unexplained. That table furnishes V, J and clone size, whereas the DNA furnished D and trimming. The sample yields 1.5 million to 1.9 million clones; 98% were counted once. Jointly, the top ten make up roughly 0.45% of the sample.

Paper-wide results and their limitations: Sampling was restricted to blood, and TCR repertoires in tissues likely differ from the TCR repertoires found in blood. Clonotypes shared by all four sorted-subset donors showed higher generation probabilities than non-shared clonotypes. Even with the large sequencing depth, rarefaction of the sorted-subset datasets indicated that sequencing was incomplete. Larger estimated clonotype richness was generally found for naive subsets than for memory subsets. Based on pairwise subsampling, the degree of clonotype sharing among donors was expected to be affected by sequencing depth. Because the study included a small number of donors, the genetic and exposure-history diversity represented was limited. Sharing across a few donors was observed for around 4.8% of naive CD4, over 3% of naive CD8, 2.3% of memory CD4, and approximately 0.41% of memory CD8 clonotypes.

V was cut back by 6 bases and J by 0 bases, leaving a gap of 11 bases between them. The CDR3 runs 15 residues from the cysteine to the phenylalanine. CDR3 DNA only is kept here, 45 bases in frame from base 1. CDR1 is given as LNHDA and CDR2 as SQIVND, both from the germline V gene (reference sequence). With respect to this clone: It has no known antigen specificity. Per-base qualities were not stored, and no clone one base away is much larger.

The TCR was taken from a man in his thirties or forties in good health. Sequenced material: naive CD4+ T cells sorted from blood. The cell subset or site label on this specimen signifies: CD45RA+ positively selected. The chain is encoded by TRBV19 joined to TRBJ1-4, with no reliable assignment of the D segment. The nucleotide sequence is TGTGCCAGTAGCCAAAACCCTGCAACTAATGAAAAACTGTTTTTT. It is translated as CASSQNPATNEKLFF.